The T cell receptor beta chain under discussion was sequenced for a study of early T cells in non-severe SARS-CoV-2 infection. Whole-study results and caveats: A preference for anti-spike CD8 responses marked VDJdb matching, which missed private and CD4 specificities.

As for this clonotype: Its matching antigen is unknown.

Trimming pared 1 base from V and 0 bases from J, leaving 8 bases between. From germline, CDR1 is SGHNT and CDR2 YYREEE (reference sequence). CDR3 length equals 14 residues. Tagging with unique molecular identifiers was applied to individual cDNA molecules. TCRdb processed the 5' RACE reads anew with MiXCR; each CDR3 protein has one entry. The table has roughly 64,000 distinct CDR3 sequences, around 13% seen once. Material: whole blood. The rearrangement links TRBV5-4 to TRBJ2-7; D gene unclear. This receptor was obtained from an adult who was a healthcare worker with PCR-confirmed SARS-CoV-2 infection or an uninfected control (not recorded which). The CDR3 DNA reads TGTGCCAGCAGCTTGTACCCGGTCTCCTACGAGCAGTACTTC. Translated: CASSLYPVSYEQYF.